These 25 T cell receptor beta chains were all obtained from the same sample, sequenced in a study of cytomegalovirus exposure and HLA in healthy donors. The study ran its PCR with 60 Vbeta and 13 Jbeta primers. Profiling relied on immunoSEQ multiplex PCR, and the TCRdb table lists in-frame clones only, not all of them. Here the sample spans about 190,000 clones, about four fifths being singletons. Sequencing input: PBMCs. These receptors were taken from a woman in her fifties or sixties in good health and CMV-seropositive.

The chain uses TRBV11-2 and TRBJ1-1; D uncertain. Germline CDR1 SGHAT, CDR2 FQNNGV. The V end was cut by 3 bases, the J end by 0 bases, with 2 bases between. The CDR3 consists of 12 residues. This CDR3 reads CASSFVNTEAFF. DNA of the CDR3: TGTGCCAGCAGCTTCGTGAACACTGAAGCTTTCTTT.

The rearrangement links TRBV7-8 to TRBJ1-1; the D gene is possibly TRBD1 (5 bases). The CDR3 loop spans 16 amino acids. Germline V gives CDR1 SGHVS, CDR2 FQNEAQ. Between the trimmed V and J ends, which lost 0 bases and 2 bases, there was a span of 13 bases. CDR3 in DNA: TGTGCCAGCAGCTTAGCGGTGGGGGAGGTAAACACTGAAGCTTTCTTT. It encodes CASSLAVGEVNTEAFF.

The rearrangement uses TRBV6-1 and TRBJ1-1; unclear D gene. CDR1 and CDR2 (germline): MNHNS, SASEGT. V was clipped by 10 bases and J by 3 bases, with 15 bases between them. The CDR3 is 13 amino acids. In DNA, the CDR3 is TGTGCCACCTCGGGAACGGGGTACACTGAAGCTTTCTTT. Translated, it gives CATSGTGYTEAFF.

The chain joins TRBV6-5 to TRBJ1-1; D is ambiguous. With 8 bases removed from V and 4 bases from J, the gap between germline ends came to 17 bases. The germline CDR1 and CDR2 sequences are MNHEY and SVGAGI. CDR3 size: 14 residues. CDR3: CASRSKARSTEAFF. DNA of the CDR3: TGTGCCAGCCGGAGCAAGGCGCGGAGCACTGAAGCTTTCTTT.

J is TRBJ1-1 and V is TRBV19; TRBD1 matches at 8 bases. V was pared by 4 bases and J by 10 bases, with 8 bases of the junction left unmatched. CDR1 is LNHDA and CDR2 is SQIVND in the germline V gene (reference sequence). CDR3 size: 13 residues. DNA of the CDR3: TGTGCCAGTAGTACACAGGGGGGTCAAGGAGCTTTCTTT. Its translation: CASSTQGGQGAFF.

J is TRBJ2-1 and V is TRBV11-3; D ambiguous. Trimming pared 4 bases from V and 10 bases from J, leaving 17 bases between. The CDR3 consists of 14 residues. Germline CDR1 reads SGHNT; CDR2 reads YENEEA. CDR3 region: CASSSTERPPEQFF. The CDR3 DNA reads TGTGCCAGCAGCTCCACGGAGCGACCACCCGAGCAGTTCTTC.

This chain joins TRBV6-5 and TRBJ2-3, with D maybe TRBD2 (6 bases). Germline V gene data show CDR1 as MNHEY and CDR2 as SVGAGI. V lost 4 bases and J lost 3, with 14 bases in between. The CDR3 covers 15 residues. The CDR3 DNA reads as TGTGCCAGCAGTTCCCGGGACTCAAGTACAGATACGCAGTATTTT. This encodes CASSSRDSSTDTQYF.

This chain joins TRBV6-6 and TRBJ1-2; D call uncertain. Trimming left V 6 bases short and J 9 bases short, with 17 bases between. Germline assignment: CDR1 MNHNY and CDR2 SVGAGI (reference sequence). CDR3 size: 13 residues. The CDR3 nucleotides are TGTGCCAGCAGCGGACTCCGGTCGATGAGCTACACCTTC. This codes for CASSGLRSMSYTF.

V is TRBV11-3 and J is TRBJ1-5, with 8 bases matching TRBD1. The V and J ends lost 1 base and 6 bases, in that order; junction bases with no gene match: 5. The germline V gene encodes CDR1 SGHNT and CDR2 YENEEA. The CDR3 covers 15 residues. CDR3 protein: CASSLVPGGVQPQHF. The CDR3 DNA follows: TGTGCCAGCAGCTTAGTTCCAGGGGGCGTTCAGCCCCAGCATTTT.

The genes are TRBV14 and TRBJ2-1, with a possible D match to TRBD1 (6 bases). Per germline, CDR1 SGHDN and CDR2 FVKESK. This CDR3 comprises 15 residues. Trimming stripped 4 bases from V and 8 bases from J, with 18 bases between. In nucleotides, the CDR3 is TGTGCCAGCAGCCGGGACAATGGTTTGATCGATGAGCAGTTCTTC. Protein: CASSRDNGLIDEQFF.

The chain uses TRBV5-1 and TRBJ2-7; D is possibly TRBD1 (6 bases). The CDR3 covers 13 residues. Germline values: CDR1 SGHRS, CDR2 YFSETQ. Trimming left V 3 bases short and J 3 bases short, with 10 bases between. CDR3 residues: CASSSPQGYEQYF. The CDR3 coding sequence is TGCGCCAGCAGCTCCCCACAGGGCTACGAGCAGTACTTC.

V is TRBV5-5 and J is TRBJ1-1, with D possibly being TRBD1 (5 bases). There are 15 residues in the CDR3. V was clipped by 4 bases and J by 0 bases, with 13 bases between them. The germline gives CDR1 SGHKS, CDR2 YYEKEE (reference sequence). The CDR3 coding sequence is TGTGCCAGCAGCCAGCCCCCAGGGATGAACACTGAAGCTTTCTTT. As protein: CASSQPPGMNTEAFF.

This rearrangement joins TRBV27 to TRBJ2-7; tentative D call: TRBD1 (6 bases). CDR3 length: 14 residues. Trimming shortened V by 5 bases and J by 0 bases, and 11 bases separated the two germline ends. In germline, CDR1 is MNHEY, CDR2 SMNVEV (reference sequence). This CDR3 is CASSPGQNSYEQYF. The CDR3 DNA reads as TGTGCCAGCAGTCCAGGACAGAACTCCTACGAGCAGTACTTC.

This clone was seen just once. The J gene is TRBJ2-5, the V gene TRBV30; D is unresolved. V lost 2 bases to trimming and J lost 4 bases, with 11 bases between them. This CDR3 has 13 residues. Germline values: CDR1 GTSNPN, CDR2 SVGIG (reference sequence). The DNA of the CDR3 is TGTGCCTGGAGTAGGAGAGAGCGAGAGACCCAGTACTTC. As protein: CAWSRRERETQYF.

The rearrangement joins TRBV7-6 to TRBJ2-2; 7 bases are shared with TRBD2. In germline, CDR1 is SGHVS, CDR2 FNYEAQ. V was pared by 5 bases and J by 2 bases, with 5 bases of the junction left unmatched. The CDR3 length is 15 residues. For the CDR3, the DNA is TGTGCCAGCAGCCGGGGGGACGGAAACACCGGGGAGCTGTTTTTT. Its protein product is CASSRGDGNTGELFF. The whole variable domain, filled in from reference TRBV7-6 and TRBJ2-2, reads GAGVSQSPRYKVTKRGQDVALRCDPISGHVSLYWYRQALGQGPEFLTYFNYEAQQDKSGLPNDRFSAERPEGSISTLTIQRTEQRDSAMYRCASSRGDGNTGELFFGEGSRLTVL.

The CDR3 nucleotides are TGTGCCAGCAGCCCCACAACAGGGGGAAGGGGCTACACCTTC. Protein: CASSPTTGGRGYTF. The rearrangement uses TRBV6-1 and TRBJ1-2, with 8 bases that match TRBD1. The V gene's germline CDR1 is MNHNS and CDR2 SASEGT. This CDR3 contains 14 residues. V shed 6 bases, J shed 8 bases, and the junction held 11 bases outside the gene matches.

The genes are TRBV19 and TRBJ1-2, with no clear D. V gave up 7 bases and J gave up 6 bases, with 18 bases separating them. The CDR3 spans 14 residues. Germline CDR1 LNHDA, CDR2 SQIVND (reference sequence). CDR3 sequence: CASTTSGSGNGYTF. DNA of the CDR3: TGTGCCAGTACCACATCGGGCTCGGGGAATGGCTACACCTTC.

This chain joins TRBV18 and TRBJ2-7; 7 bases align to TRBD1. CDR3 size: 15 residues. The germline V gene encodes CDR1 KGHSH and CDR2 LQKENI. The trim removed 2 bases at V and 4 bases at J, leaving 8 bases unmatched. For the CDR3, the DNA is TGTGCCAGCTCACCAACCAGGGGGTCGGGGTACGAGCAGTACTTC. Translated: CASSPTRGSGYEQYF.

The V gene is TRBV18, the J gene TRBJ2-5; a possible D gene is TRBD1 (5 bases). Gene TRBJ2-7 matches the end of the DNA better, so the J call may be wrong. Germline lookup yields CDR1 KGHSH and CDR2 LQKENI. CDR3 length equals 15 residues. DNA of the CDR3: TGTGCCAGCTCACCCGCAGGGTCCTACTCCTACGAGCAGTACTTC. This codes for CASSPAGSYSYEQYF.

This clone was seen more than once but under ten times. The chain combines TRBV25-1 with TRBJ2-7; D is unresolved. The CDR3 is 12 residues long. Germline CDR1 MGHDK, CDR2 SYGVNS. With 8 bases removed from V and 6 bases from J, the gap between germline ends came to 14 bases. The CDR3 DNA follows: TGTGCCAGCCTACCGCGTACTCGCGAGCAGTACTTC. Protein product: CASLPRTREQYF.

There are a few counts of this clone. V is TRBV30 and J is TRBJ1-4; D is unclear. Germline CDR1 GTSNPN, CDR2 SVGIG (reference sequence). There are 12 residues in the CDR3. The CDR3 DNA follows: TGTGGATGGGGAGCAACTAATGAAAAACTGTTTTTT. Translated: CGWGATNEKLFF.

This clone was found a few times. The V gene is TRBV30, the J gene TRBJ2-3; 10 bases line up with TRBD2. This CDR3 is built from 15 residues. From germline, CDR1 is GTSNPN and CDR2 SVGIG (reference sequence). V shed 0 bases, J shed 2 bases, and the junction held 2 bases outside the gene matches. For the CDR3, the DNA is TGTGCCTGGAGTGTAAGCGGGGGGGTCACAGATACGCAGTATTTT. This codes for CAWSVSGGVTDTQYF.

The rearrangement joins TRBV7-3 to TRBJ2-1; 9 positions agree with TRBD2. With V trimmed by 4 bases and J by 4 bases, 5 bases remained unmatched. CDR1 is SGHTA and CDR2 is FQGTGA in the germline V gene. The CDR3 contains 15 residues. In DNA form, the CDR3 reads TGTGCCAGCAGCTCGGGACTAGCAGATTACAATGAGCAGTTCTTC. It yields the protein CASSSGLADYNEQFF.

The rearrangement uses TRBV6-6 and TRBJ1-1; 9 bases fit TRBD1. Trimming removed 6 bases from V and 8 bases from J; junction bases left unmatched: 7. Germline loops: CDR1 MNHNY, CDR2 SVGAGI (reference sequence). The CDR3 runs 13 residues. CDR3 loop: CASSSLDRGEAFF. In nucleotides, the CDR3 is TGTGCCAGCAGCTCCCTGGACAGGGGCGAAGCTTTCTTT.

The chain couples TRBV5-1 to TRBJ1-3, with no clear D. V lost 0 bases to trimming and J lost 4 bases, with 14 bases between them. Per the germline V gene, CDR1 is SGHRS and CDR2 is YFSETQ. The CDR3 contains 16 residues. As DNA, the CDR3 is TGCGCCAGCAGCTTGGGTGAACAAACGAGGGGAAACACCATATATTTT. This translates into CASSLGEQTRGNTIYF.